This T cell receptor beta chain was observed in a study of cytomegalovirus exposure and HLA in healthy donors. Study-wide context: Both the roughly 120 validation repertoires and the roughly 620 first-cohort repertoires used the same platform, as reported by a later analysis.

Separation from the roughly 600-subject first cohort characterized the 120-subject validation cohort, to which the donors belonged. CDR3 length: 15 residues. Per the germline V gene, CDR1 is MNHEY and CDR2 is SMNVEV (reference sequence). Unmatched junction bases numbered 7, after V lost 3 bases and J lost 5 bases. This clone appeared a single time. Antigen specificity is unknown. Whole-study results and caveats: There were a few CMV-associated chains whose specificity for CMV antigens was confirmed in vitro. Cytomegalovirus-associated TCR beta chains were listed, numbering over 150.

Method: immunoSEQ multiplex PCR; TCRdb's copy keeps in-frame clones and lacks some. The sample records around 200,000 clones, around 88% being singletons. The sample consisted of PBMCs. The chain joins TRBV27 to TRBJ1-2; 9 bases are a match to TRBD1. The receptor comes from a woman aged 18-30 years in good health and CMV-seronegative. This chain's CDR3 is CASSLRTGAGYGYTF. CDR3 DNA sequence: TGTGCCAGCAGTTTGAGGACAGGGGCGGGGTATGGCTACACCTTC.